The rows below give T cell receptor beta chains drawn from one sample of a study of tumour-infiltrating T cells in Burkitt lymphoma. Libraries were prepared by immunoSEQ multiplex PCR; TCRdb keeps only in-frame clonotypes and omits some of them. The sample includes 5,100 or so clones, approximately 24% of them seen just once. The sample comprised tumor tissue. These receptors were obtained from a human donor with diffuse large B-cell lymphoma. Each CDR3 is given with its conserved first and last residue. The D gene is left open where the match is weak. Not every row has a clone size; where given, it reads once, few, many or a size class.

j_call d_call v_call clone_size cdr3_aa cdr3_nt
TRBJ2-7 NA TRBV28 NA CASSPLGKDQGEQYF TGTGCCAGCAGTCCCCTAGGGAAGGATCAGGGCGAGCAGTACTTC
TRBJ2-1 NA TRBV9 NA CASSGKEQFF TGTGCCAGCAGCGGGAAAGAGCAGTTCTTC
TRBJ2-1 NA TRBV14 few CASSLNLAGNEQFF TGTGCCAGCAGCCTAAACCTGGCGGGCAATGAGCAGTTCTTC
TRBJ2-7 TRBD2 TRBV5-1 few CASSRTSGNYEQYF TGCGCCAGCAGCAGGACTAGCGGGAACTACGAGCAGTACTTC
TRBJ1-1 NA TRBV27 NA CASSSGIEAFF TGTGCCAGCAGTTCAGGGATAGAAGCTTTCTTT
TRBJ2-5 TRBD1 TRBV19 NA CASSKDRKHQETQYF TGTGCCAGTAGTAAGGACAGGAAGCACCAAGAGACCCAGTACTTC
TRBJ1-1 NA TRBV4-3 few CASSQEFRNTEAFF TGCGCCAGCAGCCAAGAATTCCGTAACACTGAAGCTTTCTTT
TRBJ2-5 NA TRBV21-1 NA CASSIHGETQYF TGTGCCAGCAGCATCCACGGAGAGACCCAGTACTTC
TRBJ2-7 TRBD2 TRBV10-3 NA CAISRLAGAGYEQYF TGTGCCATCAGTCGACTAGCGGGAGCTGGATACGAGCAGTACTTC
TRBJ2-5 TRBD1 TRBV7-9 NA CASSLGRTGGEGQKTQYF TGTGCCAGCAGCTTAGGGCGAACAGGGGGCGAAGGCCAAAAGACCCAGTACTTC
TRBJ1-4 NA TRBV28 NA CASGTLRAGEKLFF TGTGCCAGCGGTACCCTGAGGGCGGGGGAAAAACTGTTTTTT
TRBJ1-5 TRBD1 TRBV28 once CASSYGQGVSQPQHF TGTGCCAGCAGTTACGGACAGGGAGTCAGTCAGCCCCAGCATTTT
TRBJ2-1 TRBD2 TRBV10-3 few CAISGLADYNEQFF TGTGCCATCAGTGGACTAGCGGACTACAATGAGCAGTTCTTC
TRBJ2-7 NA TRBV4-3 NA CASSQGRTSQLYEQYF TGCGCCAGCAGCCAGGGAAGGACTTCGCAGCTCTACGAGCAGTACTTC
TRBJ1-5 TRBD1 TRBV5-6 NA CASSTGQGALRQPQHF TGTGCCAGCAGCACGGGACAGGGGGCGCTTCGGCAGCCCCAGCATTTT